Each of the 23 T cell receptor beta chains below was sequenced from the same sample in a study of blood T cell repertoires in COVID-19. The data were produced by immunoSEQ multiplex PCR, yet TCRdb's version contains in-frame clones alone and is incomplete. Found here are a few hundred thousand clones, 86% of them singletons; the top ten hold under 3.5%. Sample: peripheral blood. The receptor set was obtained from a woman between 25 and 40 years old with active or convalescent COVID-19.

The chain combines TRBV23-1 with TRBJ1-2, with D possibly being TRBD1 (5 bases). TRBV23-1 counts as an open reading frame of uncertain function. The CDR3 is 16 amino acids. Trimming took 6 bases from V and 3 from J, leaving 20 bases between them. The CDR3 region has the DNA TGCGCCAGCAGACATGCGCCTGCGGACAAGTACTATGGCTACACCTTC. Its translation: CASRHAPADKYYGYTF.

This clone showed up just once. Its ends do not fully match the called genes, so a read error is possible. The chain is built from TRBV18 and TRBJ1-4; 7 nucleotides line up with TRBD1. This CDR3 is 14 amino acids long. Per germline, CDR1 KGHSH and CDR2 LQKENI. The CDR3 reads CASSARQGNEKLLF. DNA of the CDR3: TGTGCCAGCTCAGCCCGACAGGGTAATGAAAAACTGCTTTTT.

The chain links TRBV6-6 to TRBJ2-5, with 14 bases lining up with TRBD2. The CDR3 consists of 16 residues. CDR1 MNHNY and CDR2 SVGAGI come from the germline V gene (reference sequence). The trim removed 7 bases at V and 1 base at J, leaving 5 bases unmatched. As DNA, the CDR3 is TGTGCCAGCATCAGGGGACTAGCGGGGGTCCAAGAGACCCAGTACTTC. This translates into CASIRGLAGVQETQYF.

The gene calls are TRBV5-4 and TRBJ1-5; D is unresolved. Deletions cut 4 bases from V and 5 bases from J, with 10 bases between. Germline V gives CDR1 SGHNT, CDR2 YYREEE (reference sequence). The CDR3 loop spans 13 amino acids. The CDR3, as DNA: TGTGCCAGCAGCAGGGAGAGGGATCAGCCCCAGCATTTT. The encoded protein is CASSRERDQPQHF.

The chain combines TRBV4-3 with TRBJ1-2, with 7 bases aligning to TRBD1. The CDR3 contains 13 residues. Trimming at V came to 1 base and at J to 5 bases, leaving 1 base not matched to a gene. Germline lookup yields CDR1 LGHNA and CDR2 YSLEER. This CDR3 reads CASSQGTGYGYTF. DNA for the CDR3: TGCGCCAGCAGCCAAGGGACAGGTTATGGCTACACCTTC.

V and J are TRBV6-1 and TRBJ1-1; D gene uncertain. Per germline, CDR1 MNHNS and CDR2 SASEGT. CDR3 size: 14 residues. V lost 1 base, J lost 4 bases, and 10 bases lay in between. The CDR3 sequence: CASSEVLSSTEAFF. DNA for the CDR3: TGTGCCAGCAGTGAAGTGCTTAGTTCCACTGAAGCTTTCTTT.

V usage is TRBV11-2 and J usage is TRBJ2-1; D uncertain. The germline V gene encodes CDR1 SGHAT and CDR2 FQNNGV. V lost 3 bases and J lost 4, with 4 bases in between. CDR3 length: 12 amino acids. In nucleotides, the CDR3 is TGTGCCAGCAGCTTCCCTTACAATGAGCAGTTCTTC. It translates to CASSFPYNEQFF.

The V gene is TRBV7-2, the J gene TRBJ2-2; TRBD2 matches 11 bases. Germline loops: CDR1 SGHTA, CDR2 FQGNSA. V lost 5 bases and J lost 4; bases outside the gene matches: 3. The CDR3 extends over 15 amino acids. The CDR3 DNA reads TGTGCCAGCAGCGCCGGACTAGCGGGCACCGGGGAGCTGTTTTTT. It codes for CASSAGLAGTGELFF.

The V call is TRBV5-1, the J call TRBJ1-2, with TRBD1 matching 7 bases. This CDR3 spans 15 amino acids. Germline lookup yields CDR1 SGHRS and CDR2 YFSETQ. Trimming took 4 bases from V and 5 from J; bases not matched to a gene: 11. The CDR3 DNA is TGCGCCAGCAGCACCGACGCCGACAGGGTTTATGGCTACACCTTC. It encodes CASSTDADRVYGYTF. The full variable domain, with the rest looked up from reference TRBV5-1 and TRBJ1-2, is KAGVTQTPRYLIKTRGQQVTLSCSPISGHRSVSWYQQTPGQGLQFLFEYFSETQRNKGNFPGRFSGRQFSNSRSEMNVSTLELGDSALYLCASSTDADRVYGYTFGSGTRLTVV.

This sequence joins TRBV5-6 and TRBJ1-2, with D possibly matching TRBD1 (5 bases). Per the germline V gene, CDR1 is SGHDT and CDR2 is YYEEEE. V dropped 1 base and J dropped 1 base, with 17 bases sitting between them. The CDR3 is 17 amino acids. CDR3 DNA sequence: TGTGCCAGCAGCTTGCCCTTTCGGGGGTCCGTTAACTATGGCTACACCTTC. Amino acids: CASSLPFRGSVNYGYTF.

The gene calls are TRBV27 and TRBJ1-1, with TRBD1 matching 8 bases. V shed 5 bases and J 4 bases; nucleotides not matched to a gene: 6. Germline CDR1 reads MNHEY; CDR2 reads SMNVEV (reference sequence). The CDR3 contains 14 residues. In DNA, the CDR3 is TGTGCCAGCAGTGACGACAGGGGTATCACTGAAGCTTTCTTT. Protein sequence: CASSDDRGITEAFF.

The chain recombines TRBV27 with TRBJ2-3; TRBD1 matches at 7 bases. Germline CDR1 reads MNHEY; CDR2 reads SMNVEV (reference sequence). J gave up 1 base and V 2 bases, and 6 bases lay outside the gene matches. This CDR3 has 16 amino acids. Written as DNA, the CDR3 is TGTGCCAGCAGTTTAAAGGGAGACAGGGGCACAGATACGCAGTATTTT. Translated: CASSLKGDRGTDTQYF.

This chain links TRBV6-6 with TRBJ2-7; D may be TRBD1 (5 bases). The V end was cut by 5 bases, the J end by 1 base, with 6 bases between. Germline V gene data show CDR1 as MNHNY and CDR2 as SVGAGI (reference sequence). CDR3 length: 12 amino acids. CDR3 region: CASSKGSYEQYF. Here the CDR3 DNA reads TGTGCCAGCAGTAAGGGGTCCTACGAGCAGTACTTC.

The V gene is TRBV12-3 or TRBV12-4, the J gene TRBJ2-7; D is unclear. V lost 5 bases and J 5 bases, leaving 13 bases between the germline ends. The CDR3 runs 13 residues. The CDR3, as DNA: TGTGCCAGCAGTACACAAACAGCCCACGAGCAGTACTTC. Its protein is CASSTQTAHEQYF.

This CDR3 reads CASSPGQTLNNEQFF. CDR3 coding DNA: TGTGCCAGCTCACCAGGACAGACTCTTAACAATGAGCAGTTCTTC. The chain recombines TRBV18 with TRBJ2-1, with D possibly matching TRBD1 (6 bases). In germline, CDR1 is KGHSH, CDR2 LQKENI. The V end lost 2 bases, the J end lost 5 bases, and 13 bases lay between the germline ends. This CDR3 is 15 amino acids long.

The V call is TRBV10-1, the J call TRBJ2-3; the D is unclear. Germline V lookup: CDR1 WNHNN, CDR2 SYGVQD (reference sequence). This CDR3 is built from 14 residues. V lost 6 bases to trimming and J lost 0 bases, with 10 bases between them. DNA of the CDR3: TGCGCCAGCAGCTTGACAACTAGCACAGATACGCAGTATTTT. It codes for CASSLTTSTDTQYF.

The CDR3 reads CATSDFTVEQFF. CDR3 nucleotide sequence: TGTGCCACCAGTGATTTTACGGTTGAGCAGTTCTTC. This chain uses TRBV24-1 with TRBJ2-1; no reliable D call. V was trimmed by 1 base and J by 9 bases, leaving 6 bases between them. The CDR3 consists of 12 residues. CDR1 KGHDR and CDR2 SFDVKD come from the germline V gene.

This clone occurred once. The rearrangement uses TRBV9 and TRBJ1-1; D is ambiguous. Germline V lookup: CDR1 SGDLS, CDR2 YYNGEE. The CDR3 is 12 residues long. The V end lost 0 bases, the J end lost 5 bases, and 5 bases lay between the germline ends. The CDR3, as DNA: TGTGCCAGCAGCGTAGTCGGGACTGAAGCTTTCTTT. Translation gives CASSVVGTEAFF.

For the CDR3, the DNA is TGTGCCTGGAGTGTTGGCGGGACAGGGACTGAAAAACTGTTTTTT. This gives the protein CAWSVGGTGTEKLFF. The rearrangement links TRBV30 to TRBJ1-4, with 9 bases that match TRBD1. Germline CDR1 GTSNPN, CDR2 SVGIG (reference sequence). The J segment lost 7 bases and the V segment lost 0 bases, leaving 6 bases of the junction unmatched. The CDR3 is 15 residues long.

This clone was picked up a small number of times. J is TRBJ1-1 and V is TRBV7-2; maybe TRBD1 (6 bases). From germline, CDR1 is SGHTA and CDR2 FQGNSA. This CDR3 region has 13 residues. Trimming removed 5 bases from V and 7 bases from J, with 14 bases in between. CDR3 in amino acids: CASSIWTDVEAFF. The CDR3 DNA is TGTGCCAGCAGCATCTGGACAGACGTTGAAGCTTTCTTT.

The rearrangement links TRBV5-8 to TRBJ1-2; possible D gene TRBD1, 5 bases. The CDR3 covers 13 residues. CDR1 is SGHTS, CDR2 YDEGEE, per germline. The germline V and J ends were trimmed by 5 bases and 6 bases, with 14 bases remaining between them. The CDR3 nucleotides are TGTGCCAGCAGGCCACGCGCAGGGCATGGCTACACCTTC. Protein sequence: CASRPRAGHGYTF. Full variable domain (outside the CDR3, taken from reference TRBV5-8 and TRBJ1-2): EAGVTQSPTHLIKTRGQQATLRCSPISGHTSVYWYQQALGLGLQFLLWYDEGEERNRGNFPPRFSGRQFPNYSSELNVNALELEDSALYLCASRPRAGHGYTFGSGTRLTVV.

The chain carries TRBV27 and TRBJ1-1; D remains unclear. Trimming stripped 2 bases from V and 0 bases from J, with 7 bases between. Germline-derived CDR1 and CDR2 are MNHEY and SMNVEV (reference sequence). The CDR3 is 14 amino acids. CDR3 protein: CASSLRGMNTEAFF. The CDR3 coding sequence is TGTGCCAGCAGTTTAAGAGGAATGAACACTGAAGCTTTCTTT.

The chain employs TRBV19 and TRBJ2-3; TRBD1 aligns across 7 bases. CDR1 is LNHDA and CDR2 is SQIVND in the germline V gene (reference sequence). CDR3 length equals 12 residues. With V trimmed by 5 bases and J by 11 bases, 7 bases remained unmatched. This CDR3 is CASSQGDSMQYF. For the CDR3, the DNA is TGTGCCAGTAGTCAGGGGGACAGCATGCAGTATTTT.